This passage covers 30 T cell receptor beta chains from one sample sequenced in a study of blood T cell repertoires in COVID-19. The assay was immunoSEQ multiplex PCR, and TCRdb's table has in-frame clones only and misses some. This sample has around 63,000 clones; about 91% occur once, and the top ten carry around 20%. The sample was peripheral blood. These receptors all come from a woman older than 75 with active COVID-19.

The chain carries TRBV7-2 and TRBJ1-1; 7 nucleotides align to TRBD1. The J segment lost 0 bases and the V segment lost 7 bases, leaving 2 bases of the junction unmatched. Germline V lookup: CDR1 SGHTA, CDR2 FQGNSA. This CDR3 comprises 13 residues. The CDR3 region has the DNA TGTGCCAGCACTGGGACAGTGAACACTGAAGCTTTCTTT. Protein product: CASTGTVNTEAFF.

This rearrangement joins TRBV7-9 to TRBJ2-3, with 7 bases fitting TRBD2. J gave up 6 bases and V 1 base, and 10 bases lay outside the gene matches. The CDR3 runs to 16 residues. From germline, CDR1 is SEHNR and CDR2 FQNEAQ (reference sequence). CDR3: CASSLGVERGKDTQYF. For the CDR3, the DNA is TGTGCCAGCAGCTTAGGAGTCGAGCGGGGAAAGGATACGCAGTATTTT. The full variable domain, with the rest looked up from reference TRBV7-9 and TRBJ2-3, is DTGVSQNPRHKITKRGQNVTFRCDPISEHNRLYWYRQTLGQGPEFLTYFQNEAQLEKSRLLSDRFSAERPKGSFSTLEIQRTEQGDSAMYLCASSLGVERGKDTQYFGPGTRLTVL.

The table lists this clone with a count of one. The chain carries TRBV7-3 and TRBJ2-1, with 10 bases aligning to TRBD1. V dropped 3 bases and J dropped 4; count of bases not matched to a gene: 3. The CDR3 covers 15 residues. Germline CDR1 SGHTA, CDR2 FQGTGA. The CDR3 region is CASSLTGGSYNEQFF. CDR3 DNA: TGTGCCAGCAGCTTGACAGGGGGCAGTTACAATGAGCAGTTCTTC.

The chain combines TRBV5-6 with TRBJ2-5; D may be TRBD1 (5 bases). Germline CDR1 SGHDT, CDR2 YYEEEE. This CDR3 is 14 amino acids long. The V end lost 4 bases, the J end lost 4 bases, and 14 bases lay between the germline ends. The CDR3 loop reads CASSLPRARETQYF. The CDR3 DNA follows: TGTGCCAGCAGCCTACCCAGGGCTCGAGAGACCCAGTACTTC.

This rearrangement joins TRBV5-1 to TRBJ2-7, with 8 bases identical to TRBD2. Germline CDR1 and CDR2: SGHRS and YFSETQ. V gave up 2 bases and J gave up 6 bases; unmatched junction bases: 1. The CDR3 extends over 12 amino acids. This CDR3 reads CASSFRGGEQYF. CDR3 sequence (DNA): TGCGCCAGCAGCTTTCGGGGGGGCGAGCAGTACTTC.

The V call is TRBV18, the J call TRBJ2-3; 8 bases align to TRBD2. CDR1 and CDR2 (germline): KGHSH, LQKENI. This CDR3 region has 15 residues. V lost 2 bases to trimming and J lost 3 bases; unmatched junction nucleotides: 4. The CDR3 loop reads CASSPTGGRTDTQYF. In DNA, the CDR3 is TGTGCCAGCTCACCAACGGGGGGGAGAACAGATACGCAGTATTTT. Drawing the rest from reference TRBV18 and TRBJ2-3, the complete variable domain is NAGVMQNPRHLVRRRGQEARLRCSPMKGHSHVYWYRQLPEEGLKFMVYLQKENIIDESGMPKERFSAEFPKEGPSILRIQQVVRGDSAAYFCASSPTGGRTDTQYFGPGTRLTVL.

This clone came up a few times. This chain uses TRBV28 with TRBJ2-5; weak D call: TRBD1 (5 bases). V was pared by 5 bases and J by 5 bases, with 15 bases between. CDR1 is MDHEN and CDR2 is SYDVKM in the germline V gene. CDR3 length: 14 residues. CDR3 sequence: CASSQGDGDETQYF. The CDR3 DNA reads as TGTGCCAGCAGTCAGGGTGATGGTGATGAGACCCAGTACTTC.

J is TRBJ1-6 and V is TRBV4-3; tentatively, D is TRBD1 (6 bases). CDR3 length: 18 residues. CDR1 and CDR2 from the germline V gene are LGHNA and YSLEER. V lost 0 bases and J 10 bases, leaving 22 bases between the germline ends. The CDR3 reads CASSQERQGIGNISPLHF. CDR3 nucleotide sequence: TGCGCCAGCAGCCAAGAACGGCAGGGGATAGGAAATATCTCACCCCTCCACTTT.

The genes are TRBV18 and TRBJ1-5; tentatively, D is TRBD1 (5 bases). Trimming cost V 3 bases and J 9 bases, with 15 bases left between them. CDR3 size: 14 residues. The germline V gene encodes CDR1 KGHSH and CDR2 LQKENI. CDR3 coding DNA: TGTGCCAGCTCACCGAACCGGACACCCCGGCCCCAGCATTTT. Translation: CASSPNRTPRPQHF.

The chain carries TRBV2 and TRBJ2-3, with TRBD2 matching 15 bases. After removal of 6 bases from V and 4 bases from J, the junction contained 5 bases not matched to a gene. Germline V CDR1 and CDR2: SNHLY, FYNNEI. CDR3 length: 16 residues. The DNA for the CDR3 is TGTGCCAGCAGCACCGGACTAGCGGGGGGGGCAGATACGCAGTATTTT. Protein product: CASSTGLAGGADTQYF.

The gene calls are TRBV6-4 and TRBJ2-2; D ambiguous. CDR1 is MRHNA, CDR2 SNTAGT, per germline. Trimming left V 2 bases short and J 2 bases short, with 3 bases between. The CDR3 loop spans 13 amino acids. DNA of the CDR3: TGTGCCAGCAGTGACCGTAACACCGGGGAGCTGTTTTTT. Translated: CASSDRNTGELFF.

The chain links TRBV5-1 to TRBJ2-3; TRBD2 is a possible D gene (6 bases). CDR1 is SGHRS, CDR2 YFSETQ, per germline. This CDR3 is built from 15 residues. V lost 0 bases and J lost 3, with 11 bases in between. CDR3 sequence reads: CASSLGDSGTDTQYF. Written as DNA, the CDR3 is TGCGCCAGCAGCTTGGGGGACTCGGGAACAGATACGCAGTATTTT.

About this clone: One junction end disagrees with the germline gene, perhaps due to a read error. The chain has TRBV7-2 and TRBJ2-3; tentatively, D is TRBD2 (5 bases). This CDR3 comprises 12 residues. Germline CDR1 and CDR2: SGHTA and FQGNSA. The CDR3 is CASSLTGSGLGF. In DNA, the CDR3 is TGTGCCAGCAGCTTGACGGGATCGGGTTTAGGGTTT.

V usage is TRBV9 and J usage is TRBJ2-3; a weak D match, TRBD2 (7 bases). This CDR3 comprises 15 residues. V gave up 3 bases and J gave up 3 bases, with 14 bases separating them. Germline CDR1 reads SGDLS; CDR2 reads YYNGEE. CDR3 nucleotides: TGTGCCAGCAGCGAAGGGGGGGCTCGTACAGATACGCAGTATTTT. Its translation is CASSEGGARTDTQYF.

Judged by abundance, this clone is medium-sized (0.01 to 0.1%). The V gene is TRBV7-2, the J gene TRBJ2-7; 9 nucleotides agree with TRBD2. V lost 6 bases, J lost 3 bases, and 12 bases stayed unmatched. Germline lookup yields CDR1 SGHTA and CDR2 FQGNSA. This CDR3 is built from 16 residues. The DNA of the CDR3 is TGTGCCAGCAGTCTCCCTGGGCTAGCGGGGATCTACGAGCAGTACTTC. This sequence encodes CASSLPGLAGIYEQYF.

V and J are TRBV7-2 and TRBJ2-7; a weak D match, TRBD1 (6 bases). Germline loops: CDR1 SGHTA, CDR2 FQGNSA. The CDR3 has 13 residues. V was trimmed by 11 bases and J by 2 bases, leaving 16 bases between them. CDR3 nucleotides: TGTGCCTCCTCCGGCAGGGGACCCTACGAGCAGTACTTC. This codes for CASSGRGPYEQYF.

CDR3: CASRKGDYGYTF. The CDR3 DNA reads as TGTGCCAGCAGAAAGGGGGACTATGGCTACACCTTC. The chain links TRBV3-1 (or the pseudogene TRBV3-2) to TRBJ1-2; TRBD1 is a possible D gene (6 bases). The CDR3 loop spans 12 amino acids. The ends were cut back, 6 bases at V and 3 bases at J, with 8 bases in the middle. From germline, CDR1 is LGHDT and CDR2 YNNKEL (reference sequence).

The CDR3 loop reads CATSLGQANQPQHF. The CDR3 DNA reads as TGTGCCACCAGCCTGGGACAAGCAAATCAGCCCCAGCATTTT. V gene TRBV15 combines with J gene TRBJ1-5, with D tentatively TRBD1 (6 bases). Germline-derived CDR1 and CDR2 are LNHNV and YYDKDF (reference sequence). Trimming cost V 5 bases and J 4 bases, with 12 bases left between them. CDR3 length: 14 residues. Variable domain in full (rest from reference TRBV15 and TRBJ1-5): DAMVIQNPRYQVTQFGKPVTLSCSQTLNHNVMYWYQQKSSQAPKLLFHYYDKDFNNEADTPDNFQSRRPNTSFCFLDIRSPGLGDTAMYLCATSLGQANQPQHFGDGTRLSIL.

The chain recombines TRBV19 with TRBJ1-5, with a possible D match to TRBD1 (5 bases). With 3 bases removed from V and 6 bases from J, the gap between germline ends came to 12 bases. Germline V gene sequence: CDR1 LNHDA, CDR2 SQIVND (reference sequence). CDR3 length: 14 residues. The CDR3 region is CASSIGGKGQPQHF. In DNA form, the CDR3 reads TGTGCCAGTAGTATTGGGGGGAAAGGTCAGCCCCAGCATTTT.

The chain combines TRBV7-2 with TRBJ1-3; 7 nucleotides align to TRBD1. The V segment lost 1 base and the J segment 4 bases; nucleotides outside the gene matches: 4. The CDR3 spans 15 residues. Germline CDR1 SGHTA, CDR2 FQGNSA. The CDR3: CASSLVWDRGNTIYF. The CDR3 region has the DNA TGTGCCAGCAGCTTAGTTTGGGACAGAGGAAACACCATATATTTT.

As for this clone: At one boundary the junction diverges from the germline segment, which might be a read error. This chain links TRBV7-4 with TRBJ2-1; 10 bases line up with TRBD1. The CDR3 sequence is 15 residues long. CDR1 is SGHVT and CDR2 is SQSDAQ in the germline V gene. The CDR3 reads CASSLAGTGDNEQFF. The CDR3 DNA sequence: TGTGCCAGCAGCCTAGCCGGGACAGGGGACAATGAGCAGTTCTTC.

The chain combines TRBV7-3 with TRBJ2-3; the match to TRBD2 covers 8 bases. This CDR3 has 16 residues. In germline, CDR1 is SGHTA, CDR2 FQGTGA. With 4 bases clipped from V and 0 bases from J, the junction kept 6 bases outside the gene matches. The chain's CDR3 is CASSSLAGTSTDTQYF. Written as DNA, the CDR3 is TGTGCCAGCAGCTCCTTAGCGGGGACTAGCACAGATACGCAGTATTTT.

V is TRBV7-2 and J is TRBJ1-2; 8 nucleotides agree with TRBD1. The CDR3 consists of 14 residues. CDR1 and CDR2 (germline): SGHTA, FQGNSA. Germline trimming cut 6 bases from V and 5 bases from J; bases unmatched to any gene: 8. CDR3 sequence reads: CASSPDRGRYGYTF. In nucleotides, the CDR3 is TGTGCCAGCAGTCCCGACAGGGGAAGATATGGCTACACCTTC.

The chain has TRBV6-2 or TRBV6-3 and TRBJ1-1; 7 positions match TRBD1. V was pared by 6 bases and J by 1 base, with 5 bases of the junction left unmatched. Looked up from germline, CDR1 is MNHEY and CDR2 is SVGEGT. The length of the CDR3 is 14 residues. CDR3 sequence: CASSLDRANTEAFF. Written as DNA, the CDR3 is TGTGCCAGCAGCCTTGACAGGGCGAACACTGAAGCTTTCTTT.

The V and J genes are TRBV7-2 and TRBJ2-1; 9 positions agree with TRBD2. The CDR3 runs 17 residues. The trim removed 5 bases at V and 7 bases at J, leaving 15 bases unmatched. Germline V lookup: CDR1 SGHTA, CDR2 FQGNSA. As DNA, the CDR3 is TGTGCCAGCAGCCCCTTCGTGCGGGGGGGCCGGGTGAATGAGCAGTTCTTC. Its translation is CASSPFVRGGRVNEQFF.

The V call is TRBV5-1, the J call TRBJ1-5; 9 bases line up with TRBD1. This CDR3 has 16 amino acids. The junction had 11 bases not matched to a gene; V was cut back by 4 bases and J by 6 bases. Germline CDR1 is SGHRS and CDR2 is YFSETQ. Here the CDR3 reads CASSPNPGQGLQPQHF. The CDR3 region has the DNA TGCGCCAGCAGCCCCAATCCGGGACAGGGACTTCAGCCCCAGCATTTT.

This sequence joins TRBV18 and TRBJ2-5, with D perhaps matching TRBD2 (6 bases). CDR3 length equals 15 residues. Trimming cost V 0 bases and J 3 bases, with 11 bases left between them. In germline, CDR1 is KGHSH, CDR2 LQKENI. The CDR3 sequence: CASSPPTRREETQYF. CDR3 nucleotides: TGTGCCAGCTCACCACCGACTAGGAGGGAAGAGACCCAGTACTTC.

This clone was counted once. This rearrangement joins TRBV27 to TRBJ2-7; the match to TRBD1 covers 9 bases. V dropped 5 bases and J dropped 5; count of bases not matched to a gene: 4. This CDR3 comprises 13 residues. The germline V gene has CDR1 MNHEY and CDR2 SMNVEV (reference sequence). Here the CDR3 DNA reads TGTGCCAGCAGTGTAGACAGGGGGAACGAGCAGTACTTC. This gives the protein CASSVDRGNEQYF.

The J gene is TRBJ1-2, the V gene TRBV5-1; the match to TRBD1 covers 7 bases. With 4 bases clipped from V and 4 bases from J, the junction kept 10 bases outside the gene matches. The CDR3 consists of 15 residues. Germline V lookup: CDR1 SGHRS, CDR2 YFSETQ. The CDR3 nucleotides read TGCGCCAGCAGCCTCCAGGGACAGATTATCTATGGCTACACCTTC. It translates to CASSLQGQIIYGYTF.

The chain is built from TRBV6-5 and TRBJ2-7; TRBD1 aligns across 8 bases. V shed 8 bases and J 2 bases; nucleotides not matched to a gene: 5. Germline lookup yields CDR1 MNHEY and CDR2 SVGAGI. The CDR3 contains 13 residues. As DNA, the CDR3 is TGTGCCAGCGGGCAGGGGGCCACCTACGAGCAGTACTTC. Its protein is CASGQGATYEQYF.